This T cell receptor (beta chain) was captured in a study of PD-L1 blockade in urothelial cancer. This table comes from immunoSEQ multiplex PCR, and its TCRdb copy is limited to in-frame clones, with some not included. Among some 41,000 clones listed, approximately 90% were seen once. The clonotype was recovered from an older woman with urothelial cancer. Sequenced material: PBMCs, taken around atezolizumab (anti-PD-L1) treatment.

In DNA form, the CDR3 reads TGTGCCAGCCGCTCGGGTGCGTCCTACGAGCAGTACTTC. Translated: CASRSGASYEQYF. The chain uses TRBV7-2 and TRBJ2-7; unclear D gene. CDR3 length: 13 residues. The germline gives CDR1 SGHTA, CDR2 FQGNSA. The V end lost 8 bases, the J end lost 1 base, and 12 bases lay between the germline ends.